This T cell receptor (beta chain) was identified during a study of blood T cells in healthy people across ages (dated by TCRdb to between 2015 and 2016). Context from the whole study: In model experiments, roughly one uniquely barcoded TCR beta cDNA molecule per two T cells was captured by template switching. For two donors (one aged 18 to 30 and one aged 80 or older), the study analyzed two additional independent replicas of 1 million unique cDNA reads from the same blood draw. The donors were divided into four age groups: young (average around 15 years), middle-aged (about 39), aged (approximately 64) and long-lived (nearly 85). To track age-related changes in TCR beta repertoire diversity, the study relied on deep sequencing normalized with unique cDNA molecular identifiers. To avoid experimental bias, donors of different ages were spread randomly across the sequencing lanes. Points the paper makes about the study in general: A strong correlation was found between observed TCR beta diversity and the percentage of naive T cells measured by flow cytometry. Because profiling used bulk unsorted PBMCs, naive and antigen-experienced compartments could not be compared conclusively. Observed TCR beta diversity per million T cells fell roughly linearly with age, and a significant reduction was already apparent by age about 38. Because the CMV infection status of the donors was unknown, age-related changes in expanded clonotypes may potentially have been confounded. Compared with the aged group, the long-lived group had more naive CD4+ T cells, fewer expanded clones and increased TCR diversity, suggesting age selection. Estimates of total diversity from one million sequenced T cells were regarded as lower bounds and underestimates.

The donors were about 40 Caucasian individuals from Russia, aged about 6 to 95 years, who were systemically healthy. Approximately 9.7 milliliters of peripheral blood were drawn from each donor into EDTA-treated Vacutainer tubes. PBMCs were isolated by Ficoll-Paque density-gradient centrifugation, with at least 6 million obtained per sample. Trizol reagent was used to extract total RNA from the PBMCs, yielding at least 5 micrograms per sample. Naive CD45RAhigh/CD27high T cell percentages were measured by flow cytometry on a PBMC aliquot from every donor. To prepare the library, 5' RACE was applied. Sequenced using an Illumina HiSeq 2500. A second PCR of roughly 6 to 11 cycles was run with a J-beta primer mix and a sample-barcoded 5' primer. A template-switch 5' adaptor carrying 12 random nucleotides introduced a unique molecular identifier onto each TCR beta cDNA molecule. Each sample yielded at least 3 million CDR3-containing paired-end reads. First-strand cDNA was synthesized from all RNA with the Mint cDNA synthesis kit, primed by a TRBC-specific oligonucleotide. Following uracil-DNA glycosylase treatment, all cDNA underwent a first 18-cycle PCR with the universal primers M1SS and BC2_uni_R. In the paper's pipeline: For normalization, 1 million high-quality reads were randomly selected from each sample, with every read carrying a distinct molecular identifier. Instead of being binned into consensus sequences, reads that shared molecular identifiers were thrown out. MiTCR, set to a Q25 quality threshold and the strictest error-elimination algorithm, was used for CDR3 identification, clonotype clustering and error correction. A nonparametric unseen species model using Euler transformation provided a lower-bound estimate of total TCR beta diversity. TCRdb's own reprocessing of the public reads used fastp at Q25 and MiXCR and kept productive beta chains. Rows merge per CDR3 protein into single entries with the most common DNA and genes. The V and J calls and clone size are TCRdb's, not the authors'. The sample records 850,000 to 1,100,000 distinct CDR3 sequences, 35% to 40% of which are singletons. The biggest ten clones account for around 13% of the sample.

As for this clonotype: The specificity of this receptor is unknown. No quality values exist for individual bases; no much larger clone is one base distant.

The trim is 4 bases for V and 5 bases for J, with a gap of 15 bases between the germline ends. Taken from cysteine to phenylalanine, the CDR3 has 14 residues. Only the CDR3 portion is preserved as DNA: 42 bases, with reading frame beginning at the first base. CDR1 and CDR2, looked up from the germline V gene (reference sequence), are DFQATT and SNEGSKA. The chain was built from TRBV20-1 and TRBJ2-1; TRBD2 is possibly the D segment (5 matching bases). This receptor was obtained from a man aged 18 to 35 in good health. Source material: blood. The CDR3 corresponds to CSAIPPKGDNEQFF. The base sequence is TGCAGTGCTATCCCCCCAAAGGGAGACAATGAGCAGTTCTTC.